Detailed here is one TCR beta chain. Antigen specificity is unknown. With 60 Vbeta and 13 Jbeta primers, the PCR was carried out. TCRdb's table, derived via immunoSEQ multiplex PCR, lists solely in-frame clones and lacks some. The sample lists 140,000 to 150,000 clones; over 60% were seen once. This CDR3 is built from 15 residues. Trimming left V 0 bases short and J 2 bases short, with 11 bases between. CDR1 and CDR2 (germline): GTSNPN, SVGIG (reference sequence). The sample originates from a study of cytomegalovirus exposure and HLA in healthy donors. Study-level results: Researchers counted roughly 160 TCR beta chains as cytomegalovirus-associated.

This chain joins TRBV30 and TRBJ1-3; tentatively, D is TRBD1 (5 bases). Specimen: PBMCs. The origin of this receptor is a woman aged 60-70 years in good health and CMV-seronegative. CDR3 residues: CAWSVKDTAGNTIYF. The CDR3 DNA is TGTGCCTGGAGTGTTAAGGACACCGCTGGAAACACCATATATTTT.